This T cell receptor beta chain was identified during a study of T cell responses to AZD1222 COVID-19 vaccine. Points from the study as a whole: Spike-specific TCR breadth and depth both grew after two AZD1222 doses. Baseline seropositivity occurred in only six AZD1222 recipients.

In its sample, this clone was seen a few times. The antigen remains undetermined. Germline V gene lookup returns CDR1 SGHKS and CDR2 YYEKEE (reference sequence). Deletions cut 0 bases from V and 4 bases from J, with 10 bases between. The CDR3 runs to 14 residues. The protocol was immunoSEQ multiplex PCR, while the TCRdb copy is restricted to in-frame clones and leaves out a portion. The sample shows fewer than 150,000 clones, 88% of them seen only once. The sequence was collected from an adult in good health. The source material was peripheral blood, sampled on day 0 of AZD1222 vaccination. The V gene is TRBV5-5, the J gene TRBJ2-5, with a possible D match to TRBD1 (5 bases). DNA for the CDR3: TGTGCCAGCAGCTTGGACCAGGGTGGAGAGACCCAGTACTTC. Protein: CASSLDQGGETQYF.